This TCR beta chain was obtained from a study of PD-1 blockade in classical Hodgkin lymphoma. Study conclusions and caveats: Baseline TCR diversity was reportedly lower in newly diagnosed patients than healthy donors.

The ends lost 5 bases at V and 6 bases at J; junction bases unmatched: 5. CDR3 size: 13 residues. Germline assignment: CDR1 MNHEY and CDR2 SMNVEV (reference sequence). The protocol was immunoSEQ multiplex PCR, while the TCRdb copy is restricted to in-frame clones and leaves out a portion. The sample includes more than 30,000 clones, approximately 86% seen only once; the top ten take approximately 7.5%. Relapse after autologous stem cell transplantation occurred in every patient, and brentuximab vedotin exposure varied. The best responses consisted of complete response, partial response or progressive disease. About this clone itself: Its antigen is undetermined.

The material was peripheral blood mononuclear cells (PBMCs), obtained before the second cycle of nivolumab. The sequence came from a human donor with classical Hodgkin lymphoma. V and J are TRBV27 and TRBJ2-7; 9 bases map to TRBD2. Written as DNA, the CDR3 is TGTGCCAGCAGTAGAGCGGGAGGAAGCGAGCAGTACTTC. Its protein product is CASSRAGGSEQYF.